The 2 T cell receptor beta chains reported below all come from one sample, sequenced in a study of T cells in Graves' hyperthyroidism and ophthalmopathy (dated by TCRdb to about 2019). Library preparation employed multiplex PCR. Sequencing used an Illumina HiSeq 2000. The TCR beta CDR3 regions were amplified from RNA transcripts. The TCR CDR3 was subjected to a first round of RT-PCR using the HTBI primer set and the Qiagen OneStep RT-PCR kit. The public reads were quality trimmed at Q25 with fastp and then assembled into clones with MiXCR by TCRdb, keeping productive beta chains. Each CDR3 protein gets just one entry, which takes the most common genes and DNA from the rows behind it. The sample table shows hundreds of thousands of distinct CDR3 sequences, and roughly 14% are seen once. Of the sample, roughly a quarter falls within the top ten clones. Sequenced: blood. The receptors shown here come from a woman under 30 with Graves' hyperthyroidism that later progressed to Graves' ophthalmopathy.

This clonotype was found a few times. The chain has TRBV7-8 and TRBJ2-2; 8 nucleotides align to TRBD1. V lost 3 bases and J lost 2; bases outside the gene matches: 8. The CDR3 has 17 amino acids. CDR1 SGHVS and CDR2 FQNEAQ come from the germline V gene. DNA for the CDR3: TGTGCCAGCAGCTTCTCCGGGACAGGCTTAAACACCGGGGAGCTGTTTTTT. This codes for CASSFSGTGLNTGELFF.

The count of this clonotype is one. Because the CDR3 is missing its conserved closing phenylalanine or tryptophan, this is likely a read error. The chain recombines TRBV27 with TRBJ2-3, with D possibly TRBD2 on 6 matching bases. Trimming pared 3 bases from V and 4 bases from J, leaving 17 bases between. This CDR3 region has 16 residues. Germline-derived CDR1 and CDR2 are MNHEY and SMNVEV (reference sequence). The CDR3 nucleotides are TGTGCCAGCAGTTTTCTGGTCGGGAGATATTCAGATACGCAGTATTCT. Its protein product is CASSFLVGRYSDTQYS.